What follows are 11 T cell receptor beta chains derived from one specimen sequenced in a study of cytomegalovirus exposure and HLA in healthy donors. The PCR used 60 Vbeta and 13 Jbeta primers. Some clones are missing from TCRdb's copy, which holds only in-frame ones; the method was immunoSEQ multiplex PCR. The sample carries some 200,000 clones, over 65% recorded once. Sequenced sample: PBMCs. These receptors were collected from a woman between 25 and 40 years old in good health and CMV-seronegative.

The J gene is TRBJ1-3, the V gene TRBV5-1; D gene unclear. Germline V gene sequence: CDR1 SGHRS, CDR2 YFSETQ. V lost 0 bases to trimming and J lost 0 bases, with 10 bases between them. The CDR3 has 16 residues. CDR3 residues: CASSLATPRSGNTIYF. For the CDR3, the DNA is TGCGCCAGCAGCTTGGCCACGCCGCGCTCTGGAAACACCATATATTTT. Full variable domain (remainder filled in from reference TRBV5-1 and TRBJ1-3): KAGVTQTPRYLIKTRGQQVTLSCSPISGHRSVSWYQQTPGQGLQFLFEYFSETQRNKGNFPGRFSGRQFSNSRSEMNVSTLELGDSALYLCASSLATPRSGNTIYFGEGSWLTVV.

This clone was counted once. The V and J genes are TRBV30 and TRBJ2-4, with 7 positions matching TRBD1. This CDR3 is 14 amino acids long. The trim removed 5 bases at V and 5 bases at J, leaving 9 bases unmatched. Germline V CDR1 and CDR2: GTSNPN, SVGIG (reference sequence). The CDR3 region is CAWSEGTEQNIQYF. CDR3 DNA: TGTGCCTGGTCAGAAGGGACAGAACAAAACATTCAGTACTTC.

The chain combines TRBV10-3 with TRBJ1-2; 8 nucleotides agree with TRBD1. The CDR3 consists of 15 residues. V lost 3 bases and J lost 3; bases outside the gene matches: 6. CDR1 ENHRY and CDR2 SYGVKD come from the germline V gene. The CDR3 DNA reads TGTGCCATCAGTGATCCGGACAGGGTTGACTATGGCTACACCTTC. Translated, it gives CAISDPDRVDYGYTF.

This CDR3 reads CASSAGAGYGYTF. CDR3 in DNA: TGTGCCAGCAGCGCTGGGGCAGGCTATGGCTACACCTTC. The chain uses TRBV9 and TRBJ1-2, with D possibly being TRBD1 (5 bases). V lost 3 bases and J lost 4, with 10 bases in between. This CDR3 comprises 13 residues. In germline, CDR1 is SGDLS, CDR2 YYNGEE.

J is TRBJ1-1 and V is TRBV7-2; 9 bases match TRBD1. V shed 5 bases, J shed 3 bases, and the junction held 1 base outside the gene matches. The CDR3 has 13 residues. The germline CDR1 and CDR2 sequences are SGHTA and FQGNSA. The CDR3 here is CASSRDRDTEAFF. The CDR3 bases are TGTGCCAGCAGCCGGGACAGGGACACTGAAGCTTTCTTT.

The CDR3 DNA reads as TGCGCCAGCAGCCAAGAAAGTGTCAGGGTTCTCTCCTACGAGCAGTACTTC. Its translation: CASSQESVRVLSYEQYF. This chain links TRBV4-1 with TRBJ2-7; D might be TRBD1 (5 bases). The germline V and J ends were trimmed by 0 bases and 0 bases, with 15 bases remaining between them. This CDR3 has 17 amino acids. CDR1 is MGHRA, CDR2 YSYEKL, per germline.

This clone appeared a few times. The gene calls are TRBV5-1 and TRBJ2-2; 13 positions match TRBD2. V lost 6 bases and J lost 6; bases outside the gene matches: 5. The length of the CDR3 is 15 residues. Germline CDR1 reads SGHRS; CDR2 reads YFSETQ. The CDR3 spells CASTRLAGGSGELFF. The CDR3 nucleotides are TGCGCCAGCACGCGACTAGCGGGGGGATCCGGGGAGCTGTTTTTT.

V is TRBV4-1 and J is TRBJ2-1; no clear D. V was trimmed by 0 bases and J by 4 bases, leaving 7 bases between them. The CDR3 is 14 amino acids. Germline values: CDR1 MGHRA, CDR2 YSYEKL. The CDR3 region has the DNA TGCGCCAGCAGCCAAGATGTCAGATACAATGAGCAGTTCTTC. Protein sequence: CASSQDVRYNEQFF.

The rearrangement links TRBV30 to TRBJ1-2, with D hard to call. The V end was cut by 4 bases, the J end by 8 bases, with 11 bases between. The CDR3 is 11 residues long. Per the germline V gene, CDR1 is GTSNPN and CDR2 is SVGIG (reference sequence). The CDR3: CAWIEGRGYTF. CDR3 sequence (DNA): TGTGCCTGGATCGAGGGAAGAGGCTACACCTTC.

This sequence joins TRBV27 and TRBJ2-2, with 9 nucleotides matching TRBD1. The CDR3 has 14 residues. J lost 6 bases, V lost 6 bases, and 5 bases had no gene match. Germline loops: CDR1 MNHEY, CDR2 SMNVEV (reference sequence). As DNA, the CDR3 is TGTGCCAGCAGGGGGACAGGGCGGGCCGGGGAGCTGTTTTTT. Its protein product is CASRGTGRAGELFF.

The J gene is TRBJ1-4, the V gene TRBV5-4; D gene unclear. The CDR3 covers 14 residues. V lost 0 bases to trimming and J lost 5 bases, with 8 bases between them. In germline, CDR1 is SGHNT, CDR2 YYREEE (reference sequence). The CDR3 sequence is CASSLGGRNEKLFF. CDR3 DNA: TGTGCCAGCAGCTTGGGAGGAAGGAATGAAAAACTGTTTTTT.